These 13 T cell receptor beta chains share one sample of origin, sequenced in a study of cytomegalovirus exposure and HLA in healthy donors (dated by TCRdb to the late 2010s). The library came from the immunoSEQ multiplex PCR assay. A mixture of 60 forward primers for TCR Vbeta segments and 13 reverse primers for TCR Jbeta segments was used in the multiplex PCR. TCRdb carries this immuneACCESS record with in-frame sequences only. Its versions omit some clonotypes, under half of them owing to an unresolved V gene in the studies checked, with the rest unexplained. Present in this sample are some 160,000 clones, roughly 80% of which were seen just once. In total, the top ten clones hold roughly 2% of the sample. The sample consisted of PBMCs. The receptor set was obtained from a man aged 45-65 years in good health and CMV-seropositive.

The chain recombines TRBV7-8 with TRBJ2-1; TRBD1 is a possible D gene (5 bases). Trimming left V 6 bases short and J 2 bases short, with 14 bases between. The germline V gene encodes CDR1 SGHVS and CDR2 FQNEAQ. The CDR3 is made up of 15 amino acids. Here the CDR3 reads CASSSLDRTYNEQFF. CDR3 in DNA: TGTGCCAGCAGTTCACTCGACAGAACCTACAATGAGCAGTTCTTC.

The chain joins TRBV19 to TRBJ1-1, with D uncertain. Germline lookup yields CDR1 LNHDA and CDR2 SQIVND (reference sequence). CDR3 length equals 13 residues. V dropped 4 bases and J dropped 3 bases, with 9 bases sitting between them. CDR3 residues: CASSRGRDTEAFF. As DNA, the CDR3 is TGTGCCAGTAGTAGAGGGAGGGACACTGAAGCTTTCTTT.

This clone has only a few counts. This chain links TRBV5-4 with TRBJ2-6, with D possibly TRBD1 on 6 matching bases. CDR3 size: 16 residues. Looked up from germline, CDR1 is SGHNT and CDR2 is YYREEE (reference sequence). Trimming cost V 5 bases and J 0 bases, with 12 bases left between them. Written as DNA, the CDR3 is TGTGCCAGCAGGGACGGACAGAGCTCTGGGGCCAACGTCCTGACTTTC. Its translation is CASRDGQSSGANVLTF.

The V gene is TRBV19, the J gene TRBJ2-1, with 8 bases aligning to TRBD1. J gave up 3 bases and V 1 base, and 2 bases lay outside the gene matches. This CDR3 contains 15 residues. Germline V gene sequence: CDR1 LNHDA, CDR2 SQIVND (reference sequence). CDR3: CASSIGQGIYNEQFF. CDR3 DNA sequence: TGTGCCAGTAGTATAGGACAGGGGATCTACAATGAGCAGTTCTTC. Variable domain in full (rest from reference TRBV19 and TRBJ2-1): DGGITQSPKYLFRKEGQNVTLSCEQNLNHDAMYWYRQDPGQGLRLIYYSQIVNDFQKGDIAEGYSVSREKKESFPLTVTSAQKNPTAFYLCASSIGQGIYNEQFFGPGTRLTVL.

V gene TRBV18 combines with J gene TRBJ2-1, with 8 nucleotides matching TRBD2. This CDR3 is built from 19 residues. Germline V gene sequence: CDR1 KGHSH, CDR2 LQKENI. After removal of 0 bases from V and 0 bases from J, the junction contained 10 bases not matched to a gene. CDR3 loop: CASSPPGSGGSLSYNEQFF. CDR3 nucleotide sequence: TGTGCCAGCTCACCACCGGGCAGCGGGGGAAGCCTCTCCTACAATGAGCAGTTCTTC.

The chain recombines TRBV5-1 with TRBJ2-1, with D possibly being TRBD1 (5 bases). V lost 4 bases, J lost 4 bases, and 9 bases lay in between. Germline V gene lookup returns CDR1 SGHRS and CDR2 YFSETQ. CDR3 length: 13 amino acids. The chain's CDR3 is CASSMTDYNEQFF. CDR3 nucleotide sequence: TGCGCCAGCAGCATGACAGATTACAATGAGCAGTTCTTC.

The rearrangement joins TRBV4-3 to TRBJ2-1; 9 bases are shared with TRBD2. The CDR3 extends over 18 amino acids. From germline, CDR1 is LGHNA and CDR2 YSLEER. The junction had 14 bases not matched to a gene; V was cut back by 1 base and J by 7 bases. This chain's CDR3 is CASSQAADGGGDLNEQFF. The CDR3, as DNA: TGCGCCAGCAGCCAAGCCGCAGACGGCGGGGGGGATCTAAATGAGCAGTTCTTC.

The chain employs TRBV5-3 and TRBJ1-1; 9 bases are shared with TRBD1. TRBV5-3 is an open reading frame, and its role is uncertain. The CDR3 is 19 amino acids. V was clipped by 2 bases and J by 1 base; unmatched bases: 15. The CDR3: CARSLPPSRDRASNTEAFF. CDR3 in DNA: TGTGCCAGAAGCTTACCTCCGTCCCGGGACAGGGCCTCGAACACTGAAGCTTTCTTT.

The genes are TRBV6-1 and TRBJ2-7; 8 bases map to TRBD1. Trimming cost V 4 bases and J 3 bases; bases outside gene matches: 2. Germline V gene sequence: CDR1 MNHNS, CDR2 SASEGT. CDR3 size: 13 residues. The CDR3 is CASSVTGGYEQYF. DNA for the CDR3: TGTGCCAGCAGTGTCACAGGGGGCTACGAGCAGTACTTC.

J is TRBJ2-2 and V is TRBV4-1, with TRBD2 as a possible D gene (6 bases). The CDR3 contains 15 residues. Germline V lookup: CDR1 MGHRA, CDR2 YSYEKL. Trimming shortened V by 0 bases and J by 5 bases, and 10 bases separated the two germline ends. The CDR3 DNA follows: TGCGCCAGCAGCCAAGATACTAGCTGGACCGGGGAGCTGTTTTTT. Its protein product is CASSQDTSWTGELFF.

This clone was seen once. V and J are TRBV5-1 and TRBJ1-2, with 7 bases lining up with TRBD1. The germline V gene has CDR1 SGHRS and CDR2 YFSETQ. Losses at the gene ends were 4 bases for V and 6 bases for J; bases not matched to a gene: 6. The CDR3 spans 13 residues. CDR3 coding DNA: TGCGCCAGCAGCCTGACAGGGTGGGATGGCTACACCTTC. This sequence encodes CASSLTGWDGYTF.

The chain carries TRBV18 and TRBJ1-6; 11 bases line up with TRBD1. CDR3 length: 16 residues. V dropped 4 bases and J dropped 7; count of bases not matched to a gene: 6. Germline V gives CDR1 KGHSH, CDR2 LQKENI. CDR3 sequence reads: CASSQGQGASNSPLHF. The DNA for the CDR3 is TGTGCCAGCTCACAAGGACAGGGGGCGTCAAATTCACCCCTCCACTTT.

This clone was seen a handful of times. The chain couples TRBV6-4 to TRBJ1-5, with 9 nucleotides matching TRBD1. The CDR3 is 15 amino acids. J lost 4 bases, V lost 8 bases, and 9 bases had no gene match. CDR1 is MRHNA, CDR2 SNTAGT, per germline. CDR3 nucleotides: TGTGCCAGCTCGGAGGGACAGGGACAGAATCAGCCCCAGCATTTT. Its protein is CASSEGQGQNQPQHF.